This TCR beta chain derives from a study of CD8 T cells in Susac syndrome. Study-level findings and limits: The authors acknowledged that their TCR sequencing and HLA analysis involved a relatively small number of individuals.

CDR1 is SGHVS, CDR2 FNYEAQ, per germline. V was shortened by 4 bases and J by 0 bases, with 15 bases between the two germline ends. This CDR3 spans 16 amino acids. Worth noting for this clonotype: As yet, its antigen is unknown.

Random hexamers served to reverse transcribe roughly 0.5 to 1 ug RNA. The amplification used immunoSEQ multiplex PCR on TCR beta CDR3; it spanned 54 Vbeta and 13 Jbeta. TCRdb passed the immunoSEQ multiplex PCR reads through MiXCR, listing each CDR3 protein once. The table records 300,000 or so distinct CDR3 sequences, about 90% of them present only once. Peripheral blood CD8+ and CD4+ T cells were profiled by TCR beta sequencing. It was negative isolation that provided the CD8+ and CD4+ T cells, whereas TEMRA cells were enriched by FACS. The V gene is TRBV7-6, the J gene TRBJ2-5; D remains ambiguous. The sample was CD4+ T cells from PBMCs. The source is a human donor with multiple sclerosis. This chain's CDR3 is CASSYPRPDHQETQYF. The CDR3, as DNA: TGTGCCAGCAGCTACCCGCGGCCCGATCACCAAGAGACCCAGTACTTC.